This T cell receptor (beta chain) was profiled in a study of OX40 agonist ivuxolimab in advanced cancers. Study-wide results and caveats: Both CD4+ and CD8+ T cell populations in blood had undergone clonal expansion by week 6 at 0.1 to 3.0 mg/kg.

CDR3 length: 15 amino acids. CDR1 is LNHDA and CDR2 is SQIVND in the germline V gene (reference sequence). Losses at the gene ends were 4 bases for V and 2 bases for J; bases not matched to a gene: 6. Regarding this clone: Antigen unknown.

At cycle 4 day 1, cycle 7 day 1, and baseline, blood was sampled. TCRdb's copy holds only in-frame clones and misses some; the assay was immunoSEQ multiplex PCR. Among some 50,000 clones listed, 80% to 90% were seen once. The TCR sequence derives from an adult with an advanced solid tumor such as melanoma, head and neck, liver or kidney cancer. This specimen was CD4+ or CD8+ T cells sorted from blood, taken in a trial of the OX40 agonist ivuxolimab. This sequence joins TRBV19 and TRBJ2-3; 7 bases are shared with TRBD1. As DNA, the CDR3 is TGTGCCAGTAGTACCATAGACAGGGCCACAGATACGCAGTATTTT. It is translated as CASSTIDRATDTQYF. Full variable domain (outside the CDR3, taken from reference TRBV19 and TRBJ2-3): DGGITQSPKYLFRKEGQNVTLSCEQNLNHDAMYWYRQDPGQGLRLIYYSQIVNDFQKGDIAEGYSVSREKKESFPLTVTSAQKNPTAFYLCASSTIDRATDTQYFGPGTRLTVL.